These 21 T cell receptor beta chains share one sample of origin, sequenced in a study of graft-versus-host responses after intestinal transplantation. The method was immunoSEQ multiplex PCR; TCRdb's version includes in-frame clones alone and lacks a portion of them. The sample lists about 120,000 clones, roughly 96% occurring once. Their antigens are not known. The specimen was unstimulated CD8+ T cells sorted from spleen or lymph node cells, collected before intestinal transplant. The receptors come from a human donor who received an intestinal transplant.

This sequence joins TRBV28 and TRBJ2-7, with TRBD1 matching over 7 bases. The J segment lost 3 bases and the V segment lost 3 bases, leaving 11 bases of the junction unmatched. The CDR3 runs 16 residues. Germline V gene data show CDR1 as MDHEN and CDR2 as SYDVKM. The CDR3 DNA is TGTGCCAGCAGTTTGCAAACAGGGGAGTCTCTCTACGAGCAGTACTTC. The encoded protein is CASSLQTGESLYEQYF.

This clone is categorized as medium-sized. The CDR3 spells CASSVGQGKNTEAFF. For the CDR3, the DNA is TGTGCCAGCAGCGTAGGACAGGGGAAAAACACTGAAGCTTTCTTT. V and J are TRBV9 and TRBJ1-1, with TRBD1 matching over 8 bases. V was clipped by 0 bases and J by 2 bases; unmatched bases: 3. This CDR3 comprises 15 residues. The germline V gene has CDR1 SGDLS and CDR2 YYNGEE.

CDR3: CASSPRTGPYEQYF. The CDR3 DNA reads as TGTGCCAGCAGCCCCAGGACGGGACCCTACGAGCAGTACTTC. The chain carries TRBV7-9 and TRBJ2-7; the D gene could be TRBD1 or TRBD2 (5 bases each). From germline, CDR1 is SEHNR and CDR2 FQNEAQ (reference sequence). The CDR3 sequence is 14 residues long. V was trimmed by 5 bases and J by 2 bases, leaving 13 bases between them.

This clone has just one count. The chain has TRBV7-2 and TRBJ2-7; D is uncertain. V was shortened by 2 bases and J by 5 bases, with 7 bases between the two germline ends. Germline V gene sequence: CDR1 SGHTA, CDR2 FQGNSA. CDR3 size: 12 residues. CDR3 in amino acids: CASSLMGHEQYF. CDR3 sequence (DNA): TGTGCCAGCAGCTTAATGGGCCACGAGCAGTACTTC.

DNA for the CDR3: TGTGCCAGTAGCCCATTAGCGGGAGGGCCCTACAATGAGCAGTTCTTC. This codes for CASSPLAGGPYNEQFF. This rearrangement joins TRBV19 to TRBJ2-1; 11 bases agree with TRBD2. V was pared by 6 bases and J by 2 bases, with 6 bases of the junction left unmatched. The germline CDR1 and CDR2 sequences are LNHDA and SQIVND (reference sequence). The CDR3 loop spans 16 amino acids.

V is TRBV15 and J is TRBJ1-1; no clear D. The germline V gene encodes CDR1 LNHNV and CDR2 YYDKDF (reference sequence). Trimming cost V 3 bases and J 1 base, with 9 bases left between them. This CDR3 has 14 residues. CDR3 region: CATSSPEENTEAFF. CDR3 DNA: TGTGCCACCAGCAGTCCCGAGGAGAACACTGAAGCTTTCTTT.

The chain links TRBV15 to TRBJ1-1; D unclear. The CDR3 is made up of 13 amino acids. Germline V gives CDR1 LNHNV, CDR2 YYDKDF (reference sequence). The V gene lost 0 bases and the J gene lost 5 bases, with 7 bases spanning the gap. CDR3 coding DNA: TGTGCCACCAGCAGAGATGACGGGACTGAAGCTTTCTTT. It translates to CATSRDDGTEAFF. The variable domain in full, with the rest retrieved from reference TRBV15 and TRBJ1-1, is DAMVIQNPRYQVTQFGKPVTLSCSQTLNHNVMYWYQQKSSQAPKLLFHYYDKDFNNEADTPDNFQSRRPNTSFCFLDIRSPGLGDTAMYLCATSRDDGTEAFFGQGTRLTVV.

The chain joins TRBV7-3 to TRBJ2-3; no reliable D call. The V gene lost 1 base and the J gene lost 1 base, with 12 bases spanning the gap. Germline V gene lookup returns CDR1 SGHTA and CDR2 FQGTGA. CDR3 size: 16 residues. The CDR3 DNA follows: TGTGCCAGCAGCTTAAATGGCCTAATGGGCACAGATACGCAGTATTTT. This sequence encodes CASSLNGLMGTDTQYF.

The J gene is TRBJ1-2, the V gene TRBV21-1; no check of the table's D call, TRBD1, against the DNA was made. TRBV21-1 is a recognized pseudogene. The CDR3 runs to 15 residues. CDR3 residues: CASSTRSYRGHGYTF. CDR3 DNA sequence: TGTGCCAGCAGCACCCGTTCCTACAGGGGGCATGGCTACACCTTC.

This chain joins TRBV4-1 and TRBJ1-5, with D unresolved. Germline CDR1 is MGHRA and CDR2 is YSYEKL. This CDR3 region has 13 residues. Trimming cost V 1 base and J 4 bases, with 5 bases left between them. Here the CDR3 DNA reads TGCGCCAGCAGCCAAGTCCTTAATCAGCCCCAGCATTTT. Translation: CASSQVLNQPQHF.

The sample holds one count of this clone. The rearrangement links TRBV29-1 to TRBJ2-3; D possibly corresponds to TRBD2 (7 bases). Germline V gives CDR1 SQVTM, CDR2 ANQGSEA. CDR3 length equals 15 residues. Trimming took 3 bases from V and 3 from J, leaving 16 bases between them. The DNA for the CDR3 is TGCAGCGTTGAGGCGGGGGCAATCGTGACAGATACGCAGTATTTT. This gives the protein CSVEAGAIVTDTQYF.

The rearrangement joins TRBV27 to TRBJ1-6; no firm D call. V shed 2 bases and J shed 7 bases, with 9 bases lying between them. This CDR3 contains 14 residues. CDR1 and CDR2 (germline): MNHEY, SMNVEV (reference sequence). The CDR3 DNA follows: TGTGCCAGCAGTTTAGGAGGGATAAATTCACCCCTCCACTTT. Translation: CASSLGGINSPLHF.

The chain is built from TRBV9 and TRBJ1-2, with D hard to call. The V gene's germline CDR1 is SGDLS and CDR2 YYNGEE. V lost 0 bases to trimming and J lost 4 bases, with 1 base between them. The CDR3 has 11 residues. This CDR3 reads CASSVGYGYTF. The CDR3, as DNA: TGTGCCAGCAGCGTAGGCTATGGCTACACCTTC.

This chain joins TRBV19 and TRBJ2-5, with a weak D call TRBD2 (6 bases). Germline V CDR1 and CDR2: LNHDA, SQIVND (reference sequence). Trimming cost V 3 bases and J 0 bases, with 14 bases left between them. The CDR3 consists of 16 residues. Written as DNA, the CDR3 is TGTGCCAGTAGTATTTTTACCGGGAGCCACCAAGAGACCCAGTACTTC. This translates into CASSIFTGSHQETQYF.

The V call is TRBV5-6, the J call TRBJ2-7, with TRBD2 as a possible D gene (5 bases). The V end was cut by 3 bases, the J end by 4 bases, with 14 bases between. The CDR3 spans 14 residues. Germline CDR1 reads SGHDT; CDR2 reads YYEEEE. The CDR3 region is CASSSRLSGYEQYF. The CDR3 DNA sequence: TGTGCCAGCAGCTCCCGACTGAGCGGTTACGAGCAGTACTTC.

The gene calls are TRBV7-9 and TRBJ2-3; 9 bases are a match to TRBD2. Germline V gene sequence: CDR1 SEHNR, CDR2 FQNEAQ (reference sequence). This CDR3 comprises 16 residues. The trim removed 1 base at V and 0 bases at J, leaving 2 bases unmatched. In DNA, the CDR3 is TGTGCCAGCAGCTTAGGGGGACTAGCCAGCACAGATACGCAGTATTTT. Translation: CASSLGGLASTDTQYF.

This clone is medium-sized (0.01 to 0.1%) in the sample. Being one base from a much bigger clone, this may be a read error. This sample also contains other DNA sequences that code for the same CDR3. The chain recombines TRBV5-6 with TRBJ1-1; possibly TRBD1 for D (6 bases). This CDR3 is built from 12 residues. Germline CDR1 reads SGHDT; CDR2 reads YYEEEE. V lost 2 bases to trimming and J lost 5 bases, with 7 bases between them. CDR3 nucleotides: TGTGCCAGCAGCTTAAGGGGGACTGAAGCTTTCTTT. It is translated as CASSLRGTEAFF.

As DNA, the CDR3 is TGTGCCAGCAGCTTATTCCGGTTGAGCTCCTACAATGAGCAGTTCTTC. This sequence encodes CASSLFRLSSYNEQFF. The chain has TRBV7-2 and TRBJ2-1; D remains ambiguous. The CDR3 is 16 residues long. The V and J ends lost 2 bases and 0 bases respectively, with 11 bases between them. Germline V gene lookup returns CDR1 SGHTA and CDR2 FQGNSA.

The DNA for the CDR3 is TGTGCCAGCAGCCAAGGACAGGGGAGGGAGACCCAGTACTTC. Encoded protein: CASSQGQGRETQYF. The genes are TRBV14 and TRBJ2-5, with TRBD1 matching over 8 bases. CDR1 SGHDN and CDR2 FVKESK come from the germline V gene. The length of the CDR3 is 14 residues. The V gene end was trimmed by 1 base and the J gene end by 5 bases; junction bases not matched to a gene: 3.

The chain employs TRBV28 and TRBJ2-1, with D perhaps TRBD1 or TRBD2 (5 bases each). Trimming shortened V by 3 bases and J by 4 bases, and 13 bases separated the two germline ends. The CDR3 spans 15 residues. Germline values: CDR1 MDHEN, CDR2 SYDVKM. CDR3: CASSFLGVGYNEQFF. The CDR3 DNA is TGTGCCAGCAGTTTTTTGGGGGTGGGGTACAATGAGCAGTTCTTC.

V usage is TRBV12-5 and J usage is TRBJ1-1, with 9 bases that match TRBD1. V was pared by 1 base and J by 4 bases, with 4 bases of the junction left unmatched. The CDR3 runs 15 residues. The germline CDR1 and CDR2 sequences are LGHNT and FRNRAP. CDR3 nucleotides: TGTGCTAGTGGTTTGGACAGGGGGCAGGGCACTGAAGCTTTCTTT. It specifies CASGLDRGQGTEAFF.